Below, 17 T cell receptor beta chains from the same sample are listed, as sequenced in a study of patients and donors after allogeneic stem cell transplantation. TCRdb reprocessed the RT-PCR reads via MiXCR and lists one record per CDR3 protein. The top ten hold roughly 6% of the sample, which has more than 850,000 distinct CDR3 sequences, under 20% seen once. Specimen: blood, either unsorted or a sorted T cell fraction (not recorded which). Every receptor here comes from a human donor who was either an allogeneic HSCT recipient or a stem cell or donor lymphocyte infusion donor (not recorded which). It is not recorded whose cells these are; they may come from a transplant donor.

The chain employs TRBV11-2 and TRBJ2-5, with 16 positions matching TRBD2. The CDR3 is 19 amino acids. Germline V gene lookup returns CDR1 SGHAT and CDR2 FQNNGV. V dropped 1 base and J dropped 5; count of bases not matched to a gene: 10. The CDR3 spells CASSLGTGTSGGAWETQYF. The CDR3 DNA follows: TGTGCCAGCAGCTTAGGGACCGGGACTAGCGGGGGGGCTTGGGAGACCCAGTACTTC.

V gene TRBV20-1 combines with J gene TRBJ2-7, with 9 bases identical to TRBD1. CDR3 size: 17 residues. The V segment lost 8 bases and the J segment 1 base; nucleotides outside the gene matches: 18. Germline assignment: CDR1 DFQATT and CDR2 SNEGSKA (reference sequence). CDR3 in DNA: TGCAGTCCCGGGACAGGGAGGGCTTATGTAGGGTCCTACGAGCAGTACTTC. Amino acids: CSPGTGRAYVGSYEQYF.

The rearrangement links TRBV27 to TRBJ2-7, with D possibly matching TRBD1 (6 bases). The CDR3 consists of 15 residues. CDR1 and CDR2 from the germline V gene are MNHEY and SMNVEV (reference sequence). V lost 4 bases and J lost 3, with 16 bases in between. The CDR3 nucleotides read TGTGCCAGCAGTTCTGGGGGAACAGGGCTCTACGAGCAGTACTTC. Its protein product is CASSSGGTGLYEQYF.

In this sample, this clonotype turned up many times. This chain uses TRBV5-1 with TRBJ1-1; a weak D match, TRBD1 (5 bases). The CDR3 is made up of 13 amino acids. The V gene's germline CDR1 is SGHRS and CDR2 YFSETQ. Trimming pared 0 bases from V and 6 bases from J, leaving 9 bases between. The CDR3 region has the DNA TGCGCCAGCAGCTTGGAGGGGATCGCTGAAGCTTTCTTT. Translation gives CASSLEGIAEAFF. Using reference TRBV5-1 and TRBJ1-1 for the parts outside the CDR3, the full variable domain is KAGVTQTPRYLIKTRGQQVTLSCSPISGHRSVSWYQQTPGQGLQFLFEYFSETQRNKGNFPGRFSGRQFSNSRSEMNVSTLELGDSALYLCASSLEGIAEAFFGQGTRLTVV.

The rearrangement links TRBV4-2 to TRBJ2-7; the D gene is possibly TRBD2 (5 bases). The CDR3 has 15 residues. Germline values: CDR1 LGHNA, CDR2 YNFKEQ. V was pared by 3 bases and J by 0 bases, with 12 bases between. This chain's CDR3 is CASSQLLDRSYEQYF. DNA of the CDR3: TGTGCCAGCAGCCAGTTACTAGATCGCTCCTACGAGCAGTACTTC.

V gene TRBV7-2 combines with J gene TRBJ2-7, with TRBD2 identical over 9 bases. Trimming at V came to 1 base and at J to 3 bases, leaving 4 bases not matched to a gene. Germline V gene lookup returns CDR1 SGHTA and CDR2 FQGNSA. The CDR3 has 15 amino acids. CDR3 amino acids: CASSLVLSGSYEQYF. CDR3 in DNA: TGTGCCAGCAGCTTAGTTCTTAGCGGGAGCTACGAGCAGTACTTC.

V gene TRBV5-1 combines with J gene TRBJ2-2; D gene ambiguous. This CDR3 has 12 amino acids. The V end lost 2 bases, the J end lost 6 bases, and 5 bases lay between the germline ends. The V gene's germline CDR1 is SGHRS and CDR2 YFSETQ. CDR3 in DNA: TGCGCCAGCAGCTTTTACCCCGGGGAGCTGTTTTTT. This codes for CASSFYPGELFF.

The chain recombines TRBV6-5 with TRBJ1-2; 8 bases align to TRBD1. Germline V gives CDR1 MNHEY, CDR2 SVGAGI. This CDR3 contains 15 residues. The trim removed 3 bases at V and 4 bases at J, leaving 7 bases unmatched. This CDR3 is CASSYLPGTGYGYTF. For the CDR3, the DNA is TGTGCCAGCAGTTATCTTCCTGGGACAGGCTATGGCTACACCTTC.

The sample holds a few counts of this clonotype. The chain links TRBV12-3 or TRBV12-4 to TRBJ1-1; the D gene is possibly TRBD1 (6 bases). The CDR3 extends over 13 amino acids. V lost 5 bases and J 6 bases, leaving 13 bases between the germline ends. In DNA form, the CDR3 reads TGTGCCAGCAGTGGGAAGGGGGAGCCTGAAGCTTTCTTT. It codes for CASSGKGEPEAFF.

V is TRBV21-1 and J is TRBJ1-2. TRBV21-1 has pseudogene status. The CDR3 extends over 14 amino acids. CDR3 protein: CASSQLGANYGYTF. The CDR3 nucleotides read TGTGCCAGCAGCCAACTAGGGGCTAACTATGGCTACACCTTC.

The chain couples TRBV29-1 to TRBJ2-7; perhaps TRBD2 as D (6 bases). Germline assignment: CDR1 SQVTM and CDR2 ANQGSEA. The CDR3 extends over 13 amino acids. Trimming pared 6 bases from V and 7 bases from J, leaving 19 bases between. The CDR3 sequence: CSVVTIRTNEQYF. CDR3 in DNA: TGCAGCGTCGTCACCATACGGACTAATGAGCAGTACTTC.

This clonotype was counted only a few times. The chain joins TRBV12-3 or TRBV12-4 to TRBJ1-4; no definite D call. Trimming cost V 6 bases and J 3 bases, with 14 bases left between them. This CDR3 region has 15 residues. The CDR3 DNA is TGTGCCAGCAGCACCGAGGGAAGAGCTAATGAAAAACTGTTTTTT. It specifies CASSTEGRANEKLFF.

The CDR3 is CASSQGGGKAQYF. In DNA, the CDR3 is TGCGCCAGCAGCCAAGGAGGAGGGAAAGCCCAGTACTTC. This sequence joins TRBV4-1 and TRBJ2-5, with a possible D match to TRBD2 (6 bases). Germline-derived CDR1 and CDR2 are MGHRA and YSYEKL. There are 13 residues in the CDR3. Trimming took off 1 base at V and 9 bases at J, with 12 bases between the two ends.

This clonotype has a handful of counts. This chain links TRBV12-3 or TRBV12-4 with TRBJ2-7; TRBD1 matches 11 bases. The CDR3 is 15 amino acids. J lost 7 bases, V lost 5 bases, and 10 bases had no gene match. The CDR3 is CASSSRDRGSREQYF. In nucleotides, the CDR3 is TGTGCCAGCAGTAGCCGGGACAGGGGGTCTAGGGAGCAGTACTTC.

This clonotype appeared a few times. The rearrangement uses TRBV5-1 and TRBJ1-4, with 7 positions matching TRBD1. CDR3 length: 18 amino acids. Per germline, CDR1 SGHRS and CDR2 YFSETQ. The ends lost 6 bases at V and 0 bases at J; junction bases unmatched: 14. CDR3 sequence (DNA): TGCGCCAGCACCCACATTCCGGGACAGCATGCAACTAATGAAAAACTGTTTTTT. It translates to CASTHIPGQHATNEKLFF.

This clonotype occurred a few times. The chain joins TRBV4-3 to TRBJ2-3; TRBD2 matches 10 bases. CDR1 and CDR2 (germline): LGHNA, YSLEER. CDR3 length equals 18 residues. After removal of 0 bases from V and 4 bases from J, the junction contained 10 bases not matched to a gene. CDR3 nucleotides: TGCGCCAGCAGCCAAGACGGCAGCGGGGGGGCCTGGGCAGATACGCAGTATTTT. Translated: CASSQDGSGGAWADTQYF.

This clonotype was detected once. The chain couples TRBV5-5 to TRBJ2-6, with D tentatively TRBD1 (6 bases). V lost 3 bases and J lost 2, with 15 bases in between. The germline gives CDR1 SGHKS, CDR2 YYEKEE (reference sequence). This CDR3 spans 17 amino acids. The CDR3: CASSSTGPGAGANVLTF. The CDR3 DNA reads TGTGCCAGCAGCTCCACAGGGCCCGGTGCTGGGGCCAACGTCCTGACTTTC.